This T cell receptor beta chain was identified during a study of T cells in Graves' hyperthyroidism and ophthalmopathy. Patients aged 18 to 65 had newly diagnosed hyperthyroidism of under 2 months' duration. Researchers barred patients who had uncontrolled infection, other autoimmune disease, pregnancy or lactation. Thyroid ultrasound and orbital computed tomography, with clinical symptoms and serum thyroxine and TRAb, informed diagnoses. This clonotype was detected ten times or more. Its matching antigen is unknown. Amplification of TCR beta CDR3 regions was performed using RNA transcripts as template. The TCR CDR3 first-round RT-PCR relied on the HTBI primer set. TCRdb re-derived calls from the multiplex PCR reads in MiXCR, one entry per CDR3 protein. The data show some 760,000 distinct CDR3 sequences, approximately 15% seen once. Whole-study results and caveats: Progression to ophthalmopathy was predicted a median of approximately seven months early.

The V and J ends lost 4 bases and 4 bases, in that order; junction bases with no gene match: 2. This CDR3 has 13 amino acids. Input material: blood. The TCR originated in a woman younger than 30 with Graves' hyperthyroidism. The V call is TRBV12-3 or TRBV12-4, the J call TRBJ2-5; 8 nucleotides align to TRBD1. The CDR3 DNA sequence: TGTGCCAGCAGTTACGGACAGGGAGAGACCCAGTACTTC. Translating it yields CASSYGQGETQYF.